This is a list of T cell receptor beta chains from one sample in a study of OX40 agonist ivuxolimab in advanced cancers. Only in-frame clones appear in the TCRdb table, and some are missing; sequencing was by immunoSEQ multiplex PCR. The sample lists around 140,000 clones, about 93% occurring once. The sample was CD4+ or CD8+ T cells sorted from blood, taken in a trial of the OX40 agonist ivuxolimab. These receptors all come from an adult with an advanced solid tumor such as melanoma, head and neck, liver or kidney cancer. Each CDR3 is given with its conserved first and last residue. D genes are given only for firm matches. Size tells how often a clone was seen (once, few, many) or the class of an expanded clone, and some rows leave it out.

D gene | clone size | J gene | V gene | CDR3 protein | CDR3 DNA
TRBD1 | NA | TRBJ2-7 | TRBV4-3 | CASSQDQTGGLYEQYF | TGCGCCAGCAGCCAAGATCAGACAGGGGGTCTATACGAGCAGTACTTC
NA | NA | TRBJ2-4 | TRBV18 | CASSPGTAKNIQYF | TGTGCCAGCTCACCGGGGACAGCCAAAAACATTCAGTACTTC
TRBD2 | NA | TRBJ2-3 | TRBV7-9 | CASSLGLVDNTDTQYF | TGTGCCAGCAGCTTGGGACTAGTGGATAACACAGATACGCAGTATTTT
NA | NA | TRBJ1-1 | TRBV30 | CAWTPGPGTEAFF | TGTGCCTGGACCCCGGGCCCGGGCACTGAAGCTTTCTTT
TRBD1 | NA | TRBJ2-7 | TRBV18 | CASSPGQTHYEQYF | TGTGCCAGCTCACCGGGACAGACCCACTACGAGCAGTACTTC
TRBD1 | NA | TRBJ2-3 | TRBV19 | CASGGRGQRTDTQYF | TGTGCCAGTGGGGGCAGGGGGCAGCGCACAGATACGCAGTATTTT
TRBD1 | NA | TRBJ1-1 | TRBV7-2 | CASSSSGTGVEGTEAFF | TGTGCCAGCAGCTCATCCGGGACAGGGGTTGAAGGCACTGAAGCTTTCTTT
NA | NA | TRBJ2-5 | TRBV10-1 | CASSRWGIQETQYF | TGCGCCAGCAGTCGATGGGGAATCCAAGAGACCCAGTACTTC
TRBD1 | NA | TRBJ1-6 | TRBV7-3 | CASSLEQGRSPLHF | TGTGCCAGCAGTTTAGAACAGGGGAGATCACCCCTCCACTTT
NA | NA | TRBJ1-4 | TRBV11-2 | CASSGGTPGGKLFF | TGTGCCAGCAGCGGCGGGACCCCGGGGGGGAAACTGTTTTTT
NA | NA | TRBJ1-2 | TRBV7-2 | CASEGRGLYGYTF | TGTGCCAGCGAGGGGAGGGGTCTGTATGGCTACACCTTC
TRBD1 | once | TRBJ1-2 | TRBV27 | CASSFAAQGGGGYTF | TGTGCCAGCAGTTTTGCCGCACAGGGGGGCGGTGGCTACACCTTC
NA | NA | TRBJ1-5 | TRBV6-6 | CASSGGASWPQHF | TGTGCCAGTTCTGGGGGGGCAAGTTGGCCCCAGCATTTT
TRBD1 | NA | TRBJ2-5 | TRBV28 | CASSRGTGMQETQYF | TGTGCCAGCAGCCGCGGGACAGGGATGCAAGAGACCCAGTACTTC
NA | NA | TRBJ2-5 | TRBV19 | CASSIGPKETQYF | TGTGCCAGTAGTATTGGCCCGAAGGAGACCCAGTACTTC
TRBD1 | NA | TRBJ1-1 | TRBV7-6 | CASSRTTGGEAFF | TGTGCCAGCAGCCGGACTACAGGGGGTGAAGCTTTCTTT
NA | NA | TRBJ1-6 | TRBV25-1 | CASSVSGNSPLHF | TGTGCCAGCAGTGTCTCAGGGAATTCACCCCTCCACTTT
NA | NA | TRBJ2-5 | TRBV7-7 | CASSLVPSLIETQYF | TGTGCCAGCAGCTTAGTGCCCAGTCTTATAGAGACCCAGTACTTC
TRBD1 | NA | TRBJ2-1 | TRBV5-1 | CASSTQGADNEQFF | TGCGCCAGCAGCACGCAGGGGGCGGACAATGAGCAGTTCTTC
NA | NA | TRBJ1-1 | TRBV7-9 | CASSRLGGSFTEAFF | TGTGCCAGCAGCCGACTAGGAGGGAGTTTTACTGAAGCTTTCTTT
NA | NA | TRBJ1-2 | TRBV2 | CAVSLGGYGYTF | TGTGCCGTTTCCCTGGGCGGCTATGGCTACACCTTC
NA | NA | TRBJ2-5 | TRBV29-1 | CSVVYRTQYF | TGCAGCGTTGTTTATAGAACCCAGTACTTC